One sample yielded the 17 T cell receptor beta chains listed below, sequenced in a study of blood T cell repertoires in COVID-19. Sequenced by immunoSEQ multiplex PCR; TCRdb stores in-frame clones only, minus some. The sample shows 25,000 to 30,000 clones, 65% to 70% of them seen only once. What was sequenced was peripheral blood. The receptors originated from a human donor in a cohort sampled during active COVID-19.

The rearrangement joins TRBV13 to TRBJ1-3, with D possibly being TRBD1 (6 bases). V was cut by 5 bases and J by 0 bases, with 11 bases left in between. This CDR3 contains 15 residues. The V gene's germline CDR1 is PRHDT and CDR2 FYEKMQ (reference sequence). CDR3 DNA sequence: TGTGCCAGCAGCGCACAGGGTTACTCTGGAAACACCATATATTTT. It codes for CASSAQGYSGNTIYF.

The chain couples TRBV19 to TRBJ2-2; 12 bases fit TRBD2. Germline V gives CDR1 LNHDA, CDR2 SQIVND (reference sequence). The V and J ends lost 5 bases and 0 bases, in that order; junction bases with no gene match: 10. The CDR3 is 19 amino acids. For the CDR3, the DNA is TGTGCCAGTAGTTCGGGACTAGCGGGTGACTTCGCGAACACCGGGGAGCTGTTTTTT. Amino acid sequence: CASSSGLAGDFANTGELFF.

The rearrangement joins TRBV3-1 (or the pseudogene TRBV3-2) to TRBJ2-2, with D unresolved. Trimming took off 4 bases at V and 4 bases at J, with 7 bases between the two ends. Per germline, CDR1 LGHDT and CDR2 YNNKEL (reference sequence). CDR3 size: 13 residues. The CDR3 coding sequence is TGTGCCAGCAGCCTAACTATCACCGGGGAGCTGTTTTTT. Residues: CASSLTITGELFF.

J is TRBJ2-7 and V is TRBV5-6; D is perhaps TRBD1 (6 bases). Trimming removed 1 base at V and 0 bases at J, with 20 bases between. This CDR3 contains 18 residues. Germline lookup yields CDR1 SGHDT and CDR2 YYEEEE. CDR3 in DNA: TGTGCCAGCAGCTTGTCTCCGGGACAACGCCTTTCCTCCTACGAGCAGTACTTC. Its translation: CASSLSPGQRLSSYEQYF.

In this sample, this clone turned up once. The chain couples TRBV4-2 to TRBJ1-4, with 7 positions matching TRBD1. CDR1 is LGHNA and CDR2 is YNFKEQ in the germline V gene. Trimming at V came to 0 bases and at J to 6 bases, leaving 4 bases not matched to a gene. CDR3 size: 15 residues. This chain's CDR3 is CASSQDGQADEKLFF. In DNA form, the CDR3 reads TGTGCCAGCAGCCAAGATGGACAGGCGGATGAAAAACTGTTTTTT.

The CDR3 region has the DNA TGTGCCAGTAGTATCACAGGGTCGGGTCAGCCCCAGCATTTT. Its protein is CASSITGSGQPQHF. The chain uses TRBV19 and TRBJ1-5, with a possible D match to TRBD1 (6 bases). Trimming cost V 3 bases and J 6 bases, with 12 bases left between them. The CDR3 has 14 amino acids. Germline V gives CDR1 LNHDA, CDR2 SQIVND (reference sequence).

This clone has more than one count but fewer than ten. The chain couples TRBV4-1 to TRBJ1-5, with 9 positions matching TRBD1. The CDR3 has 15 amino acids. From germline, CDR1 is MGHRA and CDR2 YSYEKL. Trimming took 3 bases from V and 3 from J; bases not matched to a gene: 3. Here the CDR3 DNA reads TGCGCCAGCAGCCAGGGACAGGGTCACAATCAGCCCCAGCATTTT. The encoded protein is CASSQGQGHNQPQHF.

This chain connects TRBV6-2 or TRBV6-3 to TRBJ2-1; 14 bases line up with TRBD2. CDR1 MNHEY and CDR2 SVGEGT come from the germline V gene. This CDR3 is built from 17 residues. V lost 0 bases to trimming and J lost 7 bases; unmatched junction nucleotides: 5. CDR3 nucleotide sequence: TGTGCCAGCAGTTACTCGGGACTAGCGGGAGTTTATAATGAGCAGTTCTTC. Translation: CASSYSGLAGVYNEQFF.

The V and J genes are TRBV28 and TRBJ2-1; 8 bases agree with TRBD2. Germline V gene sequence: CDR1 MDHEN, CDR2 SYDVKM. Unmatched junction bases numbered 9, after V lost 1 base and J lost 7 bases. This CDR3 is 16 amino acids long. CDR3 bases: TGTGCCAGCAGTTTATATATAGCGGGACTATATAATGAGCAGTTCTTC. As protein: CASSLYIAGLYNEQFF. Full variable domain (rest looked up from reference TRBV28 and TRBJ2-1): DVKVTQSSRYLVKRTGEKVFLECVQDMDHENMFWYRQDPGLGLRLIYFSYDVKMKEKGDIPEGYSVSREKKERFSLILESASTNQTSMYLCASSLYIAGLYNEQFFGPGTRLTVL.

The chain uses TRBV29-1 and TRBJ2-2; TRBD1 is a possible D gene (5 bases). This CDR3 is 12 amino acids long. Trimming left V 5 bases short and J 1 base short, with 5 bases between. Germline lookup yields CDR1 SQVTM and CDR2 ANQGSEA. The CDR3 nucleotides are TGCAGCGTTACAGGGAACACCGGGGAGCTGTTTTTT. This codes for CSVTGNTGELFF.

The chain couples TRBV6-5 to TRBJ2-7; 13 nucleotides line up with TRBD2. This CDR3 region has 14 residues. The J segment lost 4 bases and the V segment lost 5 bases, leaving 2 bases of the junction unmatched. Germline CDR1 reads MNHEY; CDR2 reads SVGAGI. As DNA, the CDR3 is TGTGCCAGCAGTCGGACTAGCGGGGGATACGAGCAGTACTTC. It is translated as CASSRTSGGYEQYF.

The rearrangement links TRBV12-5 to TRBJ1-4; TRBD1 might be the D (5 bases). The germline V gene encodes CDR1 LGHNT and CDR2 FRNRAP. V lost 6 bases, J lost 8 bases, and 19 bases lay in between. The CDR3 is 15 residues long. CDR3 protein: CASGGARGIGEKLFF. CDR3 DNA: TGTGCTAGTGGAGGGGCGCGGGGTATCGGGGAAAAACTGTTTTTT.

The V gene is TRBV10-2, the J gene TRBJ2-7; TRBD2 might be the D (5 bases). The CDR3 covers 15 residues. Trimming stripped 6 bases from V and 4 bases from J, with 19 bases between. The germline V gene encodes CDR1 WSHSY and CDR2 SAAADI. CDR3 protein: CASSDPLAPKYEQYF. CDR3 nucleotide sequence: TGCGCCAGCAGCGATCCTTTAGCGCCTAAATACGAGCAGTACTTC.

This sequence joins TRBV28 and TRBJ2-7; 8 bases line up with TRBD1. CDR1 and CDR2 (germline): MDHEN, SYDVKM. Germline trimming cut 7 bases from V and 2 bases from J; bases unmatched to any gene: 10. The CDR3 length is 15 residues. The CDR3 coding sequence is TGTGCCAGCATAGACAGGGGAAAAGGGGCCTACGAGCAGTACTTC. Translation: CASIDRGKGAYEQYF.

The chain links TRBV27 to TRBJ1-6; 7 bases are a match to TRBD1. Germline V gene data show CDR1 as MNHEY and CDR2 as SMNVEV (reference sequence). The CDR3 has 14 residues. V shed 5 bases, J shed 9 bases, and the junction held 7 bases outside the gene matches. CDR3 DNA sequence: TGTGCCAGCAGTCCTCGACAGGGTTTTTCACCCCTCCACTTT. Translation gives CASSPRQGFSPLHF.

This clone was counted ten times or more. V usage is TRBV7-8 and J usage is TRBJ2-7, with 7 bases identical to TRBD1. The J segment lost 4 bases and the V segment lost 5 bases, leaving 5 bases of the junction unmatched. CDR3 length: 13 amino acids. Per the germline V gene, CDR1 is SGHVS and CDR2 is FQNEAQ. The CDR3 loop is CASSTGTDYEQYF. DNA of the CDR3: TGTGCCAGCAGCACCGGGACAGATTACGAGCAGTACTTC.

As DNA, the CDR3 is TGTGCCAGTAGTACACTCGGGCAAGAGACCCAGTACTTC. It yields the protein CASSTLGQETQYF. V gene TRBV19 combines with J gene TRBJ2-5; D call uncertain. V gave up 4 bases and J gave up 2 bases, with 8 bases separating them. CDR3 size: 13 residues. Germline CDR1 reads LNHDA; CDR2 reads SQIVND (reference sequence).